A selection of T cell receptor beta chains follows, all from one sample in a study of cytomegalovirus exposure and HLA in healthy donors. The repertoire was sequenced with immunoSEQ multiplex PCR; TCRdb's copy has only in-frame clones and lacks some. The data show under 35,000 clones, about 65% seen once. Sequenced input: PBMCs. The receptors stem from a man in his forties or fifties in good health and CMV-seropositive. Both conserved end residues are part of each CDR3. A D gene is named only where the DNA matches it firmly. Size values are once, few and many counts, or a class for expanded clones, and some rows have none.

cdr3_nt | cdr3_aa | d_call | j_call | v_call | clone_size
TGTGCCAGCAGCCCGGGCGGACATTTGGAGACCCAGTACTTC | CASSPGGHLETQYF | NA | TRBJ2-5 | TRBV5-6 | few
TGTGCCAGCAGTTTAGCGGAGTACAATGAGCAGTTCTTC | CASSLAEYNEQFF | NA | TRBJ2-1 | TRBV6-5 | NA
TGTGCCAGCAGGAGGGGGATGGCTAATGAAAAACTGTTTTTT | CASRRGMANEKLFF | NA | TRBJ1-4 | TRBV6-5 | once
TGTGCCAGCAGTGAAGTTAGACAGGGTGAGAACGAGCAGTACTTC | CASSEVRQGENEQYF | TRBD1 | TRBJ2-7 | TRBV25-1 | NA
TGCGCCAGCAGCCAGGGACTAGCGGGGTTGAATGAGCAGTTCTTC | CASSQGLAGLNEQFF | TRBD2 | TRBJ2-1 | TRBV4-3 | NA
TGTGCCACCGGGACAGGGGGCTGGAGTGAAGCTTTCTTT | CATGTGGWSEAFF | TRBD1 | TRBJ1-1 | TRBV6-1 | once
TGTGCCAGCAGCACACAGGTCGCCCAGGGGGAGACCCAGTACTTC | CASSTQVAQGETQYF | NA | TRBJ2-5 | TRBV5-8 | NA
TGTGCCTGGAGTGTAAAGGGGTTGGGAGAGACCCAGTACTTC | CAWSVKGLGETQYF | NA | TRBJ2-5 | TRBV30 | NA
TGTGCCAGCATCCAGACTGTGAACACTGAAGCTTTCTTT | CASIQTVNTEAFF | NA | TRBJ1-1 | TRBV7-9 | NA
TGTGCCAGCAGTTCTCCGGGGAAAAGCACTAGCACAGATACGCAGTATTTT | CASSSPGKSTSTDTQYF | NA | TRBJ2-3 | TRBV28 | few
TGTGCCACCCCAGGGGGCAGGGGGCAGCCCCAGCATTTT | CATPGGRGQPQHF | TRBD1 | TRBJ1-5 | TRBV28 | NA
TGTGCCTGGAGTGTAAGGCGGGGGGGCAATGAGCAGTTCTTC | CAWSVRRGGNEQFF | TRBD2 | TRBJ2-1 | TRBV30 | NA
TGTGCCAGCACCGTCTACGATGAGCAGTTCTTC | CASTVYDEQFF | NA | TRBJ2-1 | TRBV2 | NA
TGTGCCAGCACCCTCCATAGTTTCGGTATTGAAAAACTGTTTTTT | CASTLHSFGIEKLFF | NA | TRBJ1-4 | TRBV6-1 | NA
TGCGCCAGCAGCCAAGATCCGAGGGGGCAGGGAGATACGCAGTATTTT | CASSQDPRGQGDTQYF | TRBD1 | TRBJ2-3 | TRBV4-3 | few
TGTGCCAGCAGCGGCGGGGAGACCCAGTACTTC | CASSGGETQYF | NA | TRBJ2-5 | TRBV25-1 | few
TGTGCCTGGAGCGACAGGGACGCGCAGTATTTT | CAWSDRDAQYF | TRBD1 | TRBJ2-3 | TRBV30 | few
TGTGCCAGCAGCTTCGTGCCCCAGGCTGAAGCTTTCTTT | CASSFVPQAEAFF | NA | TRBJ1-1 | TRBV5-4 | few
TGTGCCAGCAGCTTAACGCCCCGGGAGCCCCAGCATTTT | CASSLTPREPQHF | NA | TRBJ1-5 | TRBV7-2 | NA
TGCGCCAGCAGCCTGGTACGACAGGGCTATTCACCCCTCCACTTT | CASSLVRQGYSPLHF | TRBD1 | TRBJ1-6 | TRBV5-1 | NA
TGCGCCAGCAGTCGGACAGGGTTGTACGAGCAGTACTTC | CASSRTGLYEQYF | TRBD1 | TRBJ2-7 | TRBV4-1 | NA
TGTGCCAGCAGCATGAGCGGGGGAAGGTTGTTCTTC | CASSMSGGRLFF | TRBD2 | TRBJ2-1 | TRBV7-2 | few
TGTGCCAGCAGCCAGACACCTCAGGCGATTTACGAGCAGTACTTC | CASSQTPQAIYEQYF | NA | TRBJ2-7 | TRBV11-2 | NA
TGTGCCAGCATTCCTGGACAAAACACCGGGGAGCTGTTTTTT | CASIPGQNTGELFF | NA | TRBJ2-2 | TRBV6-1 | NA
TGTGCCTGGAGTAGGAGCGGGAGGGGCGGGGAGCTGTTTTTT | CAWSRSGRGGELFF | TRBD2 | TRBJ2-2 | TRBV30 | few
TGCAGCGCCCGACAGGGTATCACCGGGGAGCTGTTTTTT | CSARQGITGELFF | TRBD1 | TRBJ2-2 | TRBV29-1 | NA
TGTGCCTGGGCGACAGGGACGGCTGAAAAACTGTTTTTT | CAWATGTAEKLFF | TRBD1 | TRBJ1-4 | TRBV30 | few
TGTGCCACCGACGGGGGACTAGGAGACAATGAGCAGTTCTTC | CATDGGLGDNEQFF | TRBD2 | TRBJ2-1 | TRBV13 | NA
TGCAGTGAACACAGCCTCTATGGCTACACCTTC | CSEHSLYGYTF | NA | TRBJ1-2 | TRBV20-1 | few
TGCGCCAGCAGCTCGACCCCGGGGGACACTGAAGCTTTCTTT | CASSSTPGDTEAFF | NA | TRBJ1-1 | TRBV5-1 | NA
TGTGCCAGCAGAGACGGACAGGGCAAGAGTCAGCCCCAGCATTTT | CASRDGQGKSQPQHF | TRBD1 | TRBJ1-5 | TRBV2 | NA
TGTGCCAGCAGTCCAGACGACACAGACAAAAACATTCAGTACTTC | CASSPDDTDKNIQYF | NA | TRBJ2-4 | TRBV28 | NA
TGTGCCAGCAGCGTCCGAACCGCGGGGGATACGCAGTATTTT | CASSVRTAGDTQYF | NA | TRBJ2-3 | TRBV11-3 | NA
TGTGCCAGCAGTGACCTGACAGGGCAGGGGACAGATACGCAGTATTTT | CASSDLTGQGTDTQYF | TRBD1 | TRBJ2-3 | TRBV6-1 | NA
TGTGCCAGCAGCTTTACAGGGAATCCTTGGCCCCAGCATTTT | CASSFTGNPWPQHF | NA | TRBJ1-5 | TRBV7-8 | NA
TGCGCCAGCACGACAGGACCAGATCAGCCCCAGCATTTT | CASTTGPDQPQHF | NA | TRBJ1-5 | TRBV10-2 | NA
TGTGCCAGCAGCTACGTGTCGGGTCGCCCTGAAGCTTTCTTT | CASSYVSGRPEAFF | NA | TRBJ1-1 | TRBV7-2 | few
TGTGCCAGCAGCCCCAGGGGCCTCTCCTACGAGCAGTACTTC | CASSPRGLSYEQYF | NA | TRBJ2-7 | TRBV7-9 | NA
TGTGCCAGCAGCTTGGGTTCTCATAGCTCCTACAATGAGCAGTTCTTC | CASSLGSHSSYNEQFF | NA | TRBJ2-1 | TRBV5-6 | once
TGTGCCAGCAGCTTAGCATCCCAGGGAGGAAACACCATATATTTT | CASSLASQGGNTIYF | NA | TRBJ1-3 | TRBV13 | NA
TGTGCCAGCAGCCTCGGGGGGATACGGGCGGGATCCTATAATTCACCCCTCCACTTT | CASSLGGIRAGSYNSPLHF | NA | TRBJ1-6 | TRBV28 | NA
TGTGCCAGCAGAACCGGGACAGGGGGCTATGGCTACACCTTC | CASRTGTGGYGYTF | TRBD1 | TRBJ1-2 | TRBV5-4 | NA
TGTGCCAGCAGCCAGGCCACTATCAATACGCAGTATTTT | CASSQATINTQYF | NA | TRBJ2-3 | TRBV14 | NA
TGTGCCAGCAGCTTTGTAAGGACAGGGGGGAACACTGAAGCTTTCTTT | CASSFVRTGGNTEAFF | TRBD1 | TRBJ1-1 | TRBV5-4 | few
TGTGCCAGCAGCTTAGCTGGCAGGGGGCGCAATCAGCCCCAGCATTTT | CASSLAGRGRNQPQHF | TRBD1 | TRBJ1-5 | TRBV7-9 | NA
TGTGCCAGCAGCCAAGGACTTGATCAGCCCCAGCATTTT | CASSQGLDQPQHF | NA | TRBJ1-5 | TRBV4-2 | few
TGTGCCAGCAGTTACGCACAGGGATCCTACGAGCAGTACTTC | CASSYAQGSYEQYF | NA | TRBJ2-7 | TRBV6-6 | NA
TGTGCCAGCAGTGACGGACAGGGGAAGGGGCAGCCCCAGCATTTT | CASSDGQGKGQPQHF | TRBD1 | TRBJ1-5 | TRBV2 | NA
TGTGCCAGCAGTTCCAGGAGGGCCGGACTCCCAGCGGCAGATACGCAGTATTTT | CASSSRRAGLPAADTQYF | NA | TRBJ2-3 | TRBV7-2 | NA